One sample yielded the 10 T cell receptor beta chains listed below, sequenced in a study of cytomegalovirus exposure and HLA in healthy donors. PCR used 60 Vbeta primers and 13 Jbeta primers. The protocol was immunoSEQ multiplex PCR, while the TCRdb copy is restricted to in-frame clones and leaves out a portion. The sample holds some 170,000 clones, about two thirds seen once. Sequenced: PBMCs. The receptors shown here come from a human donor in good health.

There are a few counts of this clone. This chain connects TRBV9 to TRBJ1-3; D remains unclear. V was shortened by 3 bases and J by 1 base, with 8 bases between the two germline ends. The CDR3 runs 14 residues. Per the germline V gene, CDR1 is SGDLS and CDR2 is YYNGEE. The CDR3 is CASSGPSSGNTIYF. The CDR3 nucleotides are TGTGCCAGCAGCGGCCCCAGTTCTGGAAACACCATATATTTT.

V usage is TRBV6-1 and J usage is TRBJ2-3; D perhaps matches TRBD2 (6 bases). The CDR3 runs to 17 residues. V was pared by 0 bases and J by 3 bases, with 16 bases between. Germline CDR1 is MNHNS and CDR2 is SASEGT. The CDR3 DNA reads TGTGCCAGCAGTGAAGCGCGGGGTGGAAGTAAGACAGATACGCAGTATTTT. Its translation is CASSEARGGSKTDTQYF.

The chain has TRBV30 and TRBJ1-4, with no clear D. Deletions cut 0 bases from V and 6 bases from J, with 8 bases between. The CDR3 totals 13 residues. Germline V CDR1 and CDR2: GTSNPN, SVGIG (reference sequence). Here the CDR3 reads CAWSVRGDEKLFF. CDR3 nucleotides: TGTGCCTGGAGTGTACGCGGGGATGAAAAACTGTTTTTT.

V usage is TRBV5-4 and J usage is TRBJ2-5; TRBD2 is a possible D gene (6 bases). The CDR3 runs to 14 residues. V gave up 4 bases and J gave up 5 bases, with 15 bases separating them. Germline CDR1 reads SGHNT; CDR2 reads YYREEE (reference sequence). CDR3 in amino acids: CASSPVGGAETQYF. The DNA of the CDR3 is TGTGCCAGCAGCCCGGTGGGGGGTGCGGAGACCCAGTACTTC. The full variable domain, with the rest looked up from reference TRBV5-4 and TRBJ2-5, is ETGVTQSPTHLIKTRGQQVTLRCSSQSGHNTVSWYQQALGQGPQFIFQYYREEENGRGNFPPRFSGLQFPNYSSELNVNALELDDSALYLCASSPVGGAETQYFGPGTRLLVL.

The chain carries TRBV28 and TRBJ2-1; TRBD1 is a possible D gene (6 bases). The CDR3 covers 12 residues. The germline CDR1 and CDR2 sequences are MDHEN and SYDVKM. V was trimmed by 8 bases and J by 8 bases, leaving 13 bases between them. The CDR3 loop reads CASADTGHEQFF. The CDR3 coding sequence is TGTGCCAGCGCGGATACAGGGCATGAGCAGTTCTTC.

The V gene is TRBV2, the J gene TRBJ1-6, with 8 positions matching TRBD1. The CDR3 length is 17 residues. Per germline, CDR1 SNHLY and CDR2 FYNNEI. Trimming removed 4 bases from V and 10 bases from J; junction bases left unmatched: 15. In DNA, the CDR3 is TGTGCCAGCAGTGGAGAGGTACCGGGACAGGAGGGATCACCCCTCCACTTT. Translating gives CASSGEVPGQEGSPLHF.

The chain couples TRBV4-1 to TRBJ1-2; the D gene is possibly TRBD1 (6 bases). The CDR3 spans 14 residues. V was trimmed by 3 bases and J by 8 bases, leaving 16 bases between them. Looked up from germline, CDR1 is MGHRA and CDR2 is YSYEKL. CDR3 protein: CASSHMSDRRGYTF. The CDR3 bases are TGCGCCAGCAGCCATATGTCCGACAGGAGGGGCTACACCTTC.

This clone was found a few times. The chain carries TRBV14 and TRBJ1-1; D is unclear. V gave up 0 bases and J gave up 3 bases, with 20 bases separating them. This CDR3 comprises 18 residues. Germline assignment: CDR1 SGHDN and CDR2 FVKESK. The CDR3 reads CASSQDYNPLSSHTEAFF. The CDR3 nucleotides are TGTGCCAGCAGCCAAGATTATAACCCCCTTTCTAGCCACACTGAAGCTTTCTTT. Full variable domain (outside the CDR3, taken from reference TRBV14 and TRBJ1-1): EAGVTQFPSHSVIEKGQTVTLRCDPISGHDNLYWYRRVMGKEIKFLLHFVKESKQDESGMPNNRFLAERTGGTYSTLKVQPAELEDSGVYFCASSQDYNPLSSHTEAFFGQGTRLTVV.

Only a few counts were recorded for this clone. V gene TRBV4-1 combines with J gene TRBJ2-1, with 8 positions matching TRBD2. Germline-derived CDR1 and CDR2 are MGHRA and YSYEKL. This CDR3 region has 16 residues. V gave up 6 bases and J gave up 10 bases; unmatched junction bases: 17. The CDR3 nucleotides read TGCGCCAGCAGTCCCGGGACTAGAGCAAGGGTTGGGGAGCAGTTCTTC. Residues: CASSPGTRARVGEQFF.

This clone was detected a few times. The rearrangement links TRBV25-1 to TRBJ2-1; D is perhaps TRBD2 (6 bases). V lost 5 bases and J lost 3, with 14 bases in between. CDR3 length: 15 residues. In germline, CDR1 is MGHDK, CDR2 SYGVNS. The chain's CDR3 is CASSSSGTDYNEQFF. The CDR3 region has the DNA TGTGCCAGCAGTTCGTCCGGGACTGACTACAATGAGCAGTTCTTC.